Following are 31 T cell receptor beta chains from one sample sequenced in a study of T-cell memory formation after mild COVID-19. TCRdb processed the 5' RACE reads anew with MiXCR; each CDR3 protein has one entry. The top ten clones hold 40% to 50% of a sample with some 45,000 distinct CDR3 sequences, 25% to 30% of them seen once. The specimen was PBMCs or a T cell subset sorted from them (not recorded which). The receptors stem from a man aged 18 to 29 who had mild COVID-19 (a few samples of this study predate the infection). Cell type and time point are not known.

The rearrangement uses TRBV4-1 and TRBJ1-1, with D perhaps TRBD1 (5 bases). The V end was cut by 4 bases, the J end by 0 bases, with 18 bases between. The CDR3 is 17 residues long. The germline gives CDR1 MGHRA, CDR2 YSYEKL. CDR3 in DNA: TGCGCCAGCAGCCGCGATCAGGCCGGGGGGTTGAACACTGAAGCTTTCTTT. Translated: CASSRDQAGGLNTEAFF.

This chain connects TRBV6-2 or TRBV6-3 to TRBJ2-1; 11 bases map to TRBD1. The junction had 8 bases not matched to a gene; V was cut back by 4 bases and J by 6 bases. This CDR3 has 16 residues. CDR1 and CDR2 (germline): MNHEY, SVGEGT. The CDR3 nucleotides read TGTGCCAGCAGTTTAATCCCGGGACAGGGGGGCAATGAGCAGTTCTTC. This sequence encodes CASSLIPGQGGNEQFF.

At least ten counts were recorded for this clonotype. The V and J genes are TRBV7-2 and TRBJ1-3; D gene unclear. Germline loops: CDR1 SGHTA, CDR2 FQGNSA. The CDR3 covers 14 residues. The ends were cut back, 1 base at V and 2 bases at J, with 6 bases in the middle. The CDR3 nucleotides are TGTGCCAGCAGCTTAGTCCGGGCTGGAAACACCATATATTTT. This sequence encodes CASSLVRAGNTIYF.

V and J are TRBV12-3 or TRBV12-4 and TRBJ1-5, with D perhaps TRBD1 (5 bases). The CDR3 sequence is 13 residues long. V was pared by 5 bases and J by 4 bases, with 9 bases between. CDR3 in amino acids: CASSPQVNQPQHF. DNA for the CDR3: TGTGCCAGCAGTCCACAGGTAAATCAGCCCCAGCATTTT.

The V gene is TRBV6-5, the J gene TRBJ2-7; 8 positions agree with TRBD1. This CDR3 comprises 13 residues. Per the germline V gene, CDR1 is MNHEY and CDR2 is SVGAGI. V shed 7 bases, J shed 0 bases, and the junction held 2 bases outside the gene matches. The CDR3 here is CASKDRVSYEQYF. The CDR3, as DNA: TGTGCCAGCAAGGACAGGGTCTCCTACGAGCAGTACTTC.

This chain uses TRBV20-1 with TRBJ2-7; tentatively, D is TRBD1 (6 bases). Trimming pared 5 bases from V and 5 bases from J, leaving 16 bases between. The CDR3 spans 13 residues. Germline values: CDR1 DFQATT, CDR2 SNEGSKA (reference sequence). CDR3 DNA sequence: TGCAGTGCTCGCTCCCAGGGGAGTCACGAGCAGTACGTC. Protein product: CSARSQGSHEQYV.

This chain uses TRBV7-2 with TRBJ2-2; 8 bases align to TRBD2. Germline CDR1 SGHTA, CDR2 FQGNSA. CDR3 size: 17 residues. V lost 2 bases, J lost 4 bases, and 9 bases stayed unmatched. Here the CDR3 reads CASSLRFGGVRTGELFF. The CDR3 nucleotides read TGTGCCAGCAGCTTACGGTTCGGGGGGGTTCGCACCGGGGAGCTGTTTTTT.

CDR3 nucleotides: TGTGCCAGCACTCGGTTAGGGACCCCCCGCACAGATACGCAGTATTTT. As protein: CASTRLGTPRTDTQYF. The rearrangement uses TRBV6-5 and TRBJ2-3; D may be TRBD1 or TRBD2 (5 bases each). The germline CDR1 and CDR2 sequences are MNHEY and SVGAGI. This CDR3 spans 16 amino acids. Trimming removed 7 bases from V and 1 base from J, with 18 bases in between.

The genes are TRBV12-3 or TRBV12-4 and TRBJ1-4, with D uncertain. The CDR3 runs to 16 residues. Trimming left V 6 bases short and J 8 bases short, with 22 bases between. CDR3 amino acids: CASSPDRTAFEEKLFF. For the CDR3, the DNA is TGTGCCAGCAGCCCCGATAGGACCGCCTTCGAAGAAAAACTGTTTTTT.

This clonotype was seen a few times. J is TRBJ2-4 and V is TRBV10-1; 12 bases align to TRBD2. The CDR3 length is 14 residues. Germline CDR1 and CDR2: WNHNN and SYGVQD (reference sequence). V gave up 11 bases and J gave up 7 bases; unmatched junction bases: 9. The CDR3, as DNA: TGCGCCTCAAGACTAGCGGGGGTCTGGAACATTCAGTACTTC. This translates into CASRLAGVWNIQYF.

This clonotype showed up just a few times. The V gene is TRBV9, the J gene TRBJ2-2, with D maybe TRBD1 (5 bases). Trimming removed 0 bases from V and 7 bases from J, with 10 bases in between. The V gene's germline CDR1 is SGDLS and CDR2 YYNGEE. The CDR3 covers 14 residues. CDR3 bases: TGTGCCAGCAGCGTAGCCGGGCAGGGCGGGGAGCTGTTTTTT. Its protein product is CASSVAGQGGELFF.

The V and J genes are TRBV2 and TRBJ2-7, with 9 bases fitting TRBD1. J gave up 7 bases and V 2 bases, and 9 bases lay outside the gene matches. Per germline, CDR1 SNHLY and CDR2 FYNNEI. This CDR3 has 15 amino acids. CDR3 nucleotide sequence: TGTGCCAGCAGTGAATCCCGGGACAGGGATGGGGAGCAGTACGTC. Protein sequence: CASSESRDRDGEQYV.

The rearrangement joins TRBV11-2 to TRBJ2-5, with a tentative D call TRBD1 (5 bases). This CDR3 contains 12 residues. With 4 bases removed from V and 4 bases from J, the gap between germline ends came to 7 bases. Germline CDR1 and CDR2: SGHAT and FQNNGV. As DNA, the CDR3 is TGTGCCAGCAGCTGGGGCACAGAGACCCAGTACTTC. Its translation: CASSWGTETQYF.

In nucleotides, the CDR3 is TGTGCCAGCAGCATCAGGCCTGGCACAGATACGCAGTATTTT. Its protein is CASSIRPGTDTQYF. The J gene is TRBJ2-3, the V gene TRBV28; D is undetermined. Trimming shortened V by 6 bases and J by 1 base, and 11 bases separated the two germline ends. The germline CDR1 and CDR2 sequences are MDHEN and SYDVKM. This CDR3 has 14 residues.

Only a few counts were recorded for this clonotype. This chain uses TRBV4-3 with TRBJ2-4, with D tentatively TRBD1 or TRBD2 (5 bases each). The germline V and J ends were trimmed by 3 bases and 5 bases, with 17 bases remaining between them. CDR3 length: 16 residues. Germline V gene lookup returns CDR1 LGHNA and CDR2 YSLEER. The CDR3 DNA reads as TGCGCCAGCAGCCAGGGGTCAGGTGGGGGACAAAACATTCAGTACTTC. This codes for CASSQGSGGGQNIQYF.

The gene calls are TRBV4-2 and TRBJ1-1; D ambiguous. The germline V gene has CDR1 LGHNA and CDR2 YNFKEQ. V dropped 2 bases and J dropped 1 base, with 5 bases sitting between them. The CDR3 runs 13 residues. The CDR3 DNA sequence: TGTGCCAGCAGCCAACGGGAGAACACTGAAGCTTTCTTT. Translation: CASSQRENTEAFF.

This clonotype has just a few counts. The V call is TRBV18, the J call TRBJ2-7; TRBD2 aligns across 7 bases. This CDR3 spans 15 amino acids. The germline CDR1 and CDR2 sequences are KGHSH and LQKENI. Trimming removed 5 bases from V and 2 bases from J; junction bases left unmatched: 9. CDR3 residues: CASSSKAGQPYEQYV. The CDR3 DNA is TGTGCCAGCTCATCAAAAGCGGGGCAACCCTACGAGCAGTACGTC.

This clonotype appeared a few times. J is TRBJ2-7 and V is TRBV5-8; TRBD1 aligns across 7 bases. Trimming took 7 bases from V and 0 from J; bases not matched to a gene: 10. Germline values: CDR1 SGHTS, CDR2 YDEGEE. The length of the CDR3 is 15 residues. The CDR3 reads CASGLEDRPSYEQYF. The CDR3 region has the DNA TGTGCCAGCGGCCTTGAGGACAGGCCCTCCTACGAGCAGTACTTC. The whole variable domain, filled in from reference TRBV5-8 and TRBJ2-7, reads EAGVTQSPTHLIKTRGQQATLRCSPISGHTSVYWYQQALGLGLQFLLWYDEGEERNRGNFPPRFSGRQFPNYSSELNVNALELEDSALYLCASGLEDRPSYEQYFGPGTRLTVT.

This clonotype showed up many times. The J gene is TRBJ2-1, the V gene TRBV2; D tentatively fits TRBD1 or TRBD2 (5 bases each). This CDR3 comprises 12 residues. Germline V gene data show CDR1 as SNHLY and CDR2 as FYNNEI. The V end lost 8 bases, the J end lost 7 bases, and 12 bases lay between the germline ends. CDR3 bases: TGTGCCAGCGGGGGTATTGGGAATGAGCAGTTCTTC. It is translated as CASGGIGNEQFF.

This clonotype was seen a handful of times. The J gene is TRBJ1-1, the V gene TRBV5-1; maybe TRBD1 (5 bases). CDR1 SGHRS and CDR2 YFSETQ come from the germline V gene. V was trimmed by 0 bases and J by 5 bases, leaving 11 bases between them. The CDR3 has 14 amino acids. The CDR3 region has the DNA TGCGCCAGCAGCTTGGACACAGGAATAACTGAAGCTTTCTTT. Translated, it gives CASSLDTGITEAFF.

This clonotype showed up just a few times. V and J are TRBV29-1 and TRBJ2-5; D might be TRBD2 (6 bases). The CDR3 runs to 13 residues. From germline, CDR1 is SQVTM and CDR2 ANQGSEA. With 2 bases removed from V and 4 bases from J, the gap between germline ends came to 11 bases. CDR3 sequence reads: CSVEPTSSETQYF. The CDR3 DNA reads TGCAGCGTTGAACCGACTAGTTCAGAGACCCAGTACTTC.

The CDR3, as DNA: TGCGCCAGCAGCCGGAAAGCGCAGTGGTCCACCACAGATACGCAGTATTTT. Amino acids: CASSRKAQWSTTDTQYF. The rearrangement uses TRBV4-1 and TRBJ2-3; no reliable D call. V lost 4 bases and J 2 bases, leaving 19 bases between the germline ends. This CDR3 has 17 residues. Germline CDR1 and CDR2: MGHRA and YSYEKL.

The rearrangement uses TRBV7-6 and TRBJ2-5; 12 nucleotides match TRBD2. In germline, CDR1 is SGHVS, CDR2 FNYEAQ. Losses at the gene ends were 3 bases for V and 2 bases for J; bases not matched to a gene: 4. This CDR3 has 16 amino acids. The DNA of the CDR3 is TGTGCCAGCAGCTTTACTAGCGGGGGGTGGCAAGAGACCCAGTACTTC. Protein product: CASSFTSGGWQETQYF.

V is TRBV7-3 and J is TRBJ2-6; no reliable D call. This CDR3 has 17 amino acids. V lost 2 bases and J lost 3, with 14 bases in between. Germline CDR1 reads SGHTA; CDR2 reads FQGTGA. This CDR3 reads CASSLRLPSYGANVLTF. In nucleotides, the CDR3 is TGTGCCAGCAGCTTACGCCTCCCGAGCTATGGGGCCAACGTCCTGACTTTC. The full variable domain, its missing parts supplied by reference TRBV7-3 and TRBJ2-6, is GAGVSQTPSNKVTEKGKYVELRCDPISGHTALYWYRQSLGQGPEFLIYFQGTGAADDSGLPNDRFFAVRPEGSVSTLKIQRTERGDSAVYLCASSLRLPSYGANVLTFGAGSRLTVL.

At least ten counts were recorded for this clonotype. The CDR3 region has the DNA TGTGCCAGCAGTTTCACGGTCGCATTCGGGGAGCTGTTTTTT. It is translated as CASSFTVAFGELFF. This chain joins TRBV27 and TRBJ2-2, with no clear D. The CDR3 contains 14 residues. The germline CDR1 and CDR2 sequences are MNHEY and SMNVEV (reference sequence). V was clipped by 3 bases and J by 7 bases, with 12 bases between them.

The rearrangement links TRBV12-3 or TRBV12-4 to TRBJ2-7; no reliable D call. V was cut by 7 bases and J by 4 bases, with 14 bases left in between. This CDR3 is 13 amino acids long. CDR3 loop: CASTEANRYEQYF. CDR3 nucleotides: TGTGCCAGCACCGAGGCTAACCGATACGAGCAGTACTTC.

The chain uses TRBV27 and TRBJ2-3, with TRBD2 as a possible D gene (6 bases). V was pared by 6 bases and J by 1 base, with 8 bases between. The CDR3 sequence is 13 residues long. In germline, CDR1 is MNHEY, CDR2 SMNVEV (reference sequence). The CDR3 is CASSWGGTDTQYF. The CDR3, as DNA: TGTGCCAGCAGCTGGGGGGGCACAGATACGCAGTATTTT.

This clonotype was seen a handful of times. The CDR3 DNA is TGTGCCTGGACAGGGGGAGAACCTGAAGCTTTCTTT. Protein sequence: CAWTGGEPEAFF. V usage is TRBV30 and J usage is TRBJ1-1; 7 bases fit TRBD1. J lost 6 bases, V lost 4 bases, and 5 bases had no gene match. CDR3 length equals 12 residues. From germline, CDR1 is GTSNPN and CDR2 SVGIG (reference sequence).

The rearrangement uses TRBV20-1 and TRBJ2-3, with D unresolved. V lost 0 bases and J lost 3, with 16 bases in between. Per germline, CDR1 DFQATT and CDR2 SNEGSKA (reference sequence). The length of the CDR3 is 16 residues. The CDR3 loop reads CSARDIGSQSTDTQYF. The CDR3 DNA is TGCAGTGCTAGAGATATAGGGTCCCAATCGACAGATACGCAGTATTTT.

The chain uses TRBV29-1 and TRBJ1-2, with 7 bases that match TRBD1. Trimming removed 4 bases from V and 0 bases from J; junction bases left unmatched: 5. The CDR3 totals 14 residues. Germline V CDR1 and CDR2: SQVTM, ANQGSEA. The CDR3 reads CSVVSTGTNYGYTF. CDR3 sequence (DNA): TGCAGCGTTGTTTCGACAGGGACTAACTATGGCTACACCTTC. Full variable domain (remainder filled in from reference TRBV29-1 and TRBJ1-2): SAVISQKPSRDICQRGTSLTIQCQVDSQVTMMFWYRQQPGQSLTLIATANQGSEATYESGFVIDKFPISRPNLTFSTLTVSNMSPEDSSIYLCSVVSTGTNYGYTFGSGTRLTVV.

This clonotype has only one observation. This chain uses TRBV5-4 with TRBJ2-2, with D possibly matching TRBD2 (5 bases). The CDR3 has 15 residues. The germline V gene encodes CDR1 SGHNT and CDR2 YYREEE (reference sequence). V was cut by 3 bases and J by 5 bases, with 14 bases left in between. CDR3 DNA sequence: TGTGCCAGCAGCTCCCCCGACGGGATGACCGGGGAGCTGTTTTTT. It is translated as CASSSPDGMTGELFF.